This TCR beta chain appears in the sequencing data of a study of T cells in Graves' hyperthyroidism and ophthalmopathy. Germline V lookup: CDR1 DFQATT, CDR2 SNEGSKA (reference sequence). Trimming removed 5 bases at V and 2 bases at J, with 19 bases between. This CDR3 is built from 15 residues. The source material, RNA transcripts, was used to amplify TCR beta CDR3 regions. In the first-round RT-PCR of the TCR CDR3, the HTBI primer set was used. One entry per CDR3 protein results from TCRdb running MiXCR on the multiplex PCR reads. The sample shows around 340,000 distinct CDR3 sequences, 11% to 15% of them seen only once. This clonotype appeared many times.

The sequencing input was blood. This receptor was taken from a woman aged 25 to 39 with Graves' hyperthyroidism. This chain connects TRBV20-1 to TRBJ2-7; the D gene could be TRBD1 or TRBD2 (5 bases each). This CDR3 is CSAPGAVTRAYEQYF. Written as DNA, the CDR3 is TGCAGTGCTCCCGGGGCGGTGACGCGAGCCTACGAGCAGTACTTC.